Shown below are 21 T cell receptor beta chains from a single sample sequenced in a study of T cells after yellow fever vaccination. TCRdb reanalysed the 5' RACE reads using MiXCR and keeps one entry per CDR3 protein. The table shows 300,000 or so distinct CDR3 sequences, with about 10% occurring only once. The sequenced sample was CD4+ T cells sorted from PBMCs, obtained 5 days after the yellow fever booster vaccination. These receptors came from a man younger than 35 who received the YFV17D yellow fever vaccine.

This clonotype turned up a few times. The chain employs TRBV7-9 and TRBJ2-3; 10 positions agree with TRBD1. This CDR3 region has 17 residues. V lost 1 base, J lost 6 bases, and 10 bases stayed unmatched. Germline CDR1 and CDR2: SEHNR and FQNEAQ (reference sequence). The CDR3 region has the DNA TGTGCCAGCAGCTTAGTCGGGACAGGGGTTGCGTTGGATACGCAGTATTTT. It translates to CASSLVGTGVALDTQYF.

The V gene is TRBV5-1, the J gene TRBJ2-3, with 10 positions matching TRBD2. V gave up 5 bases and J gave up 2 bases; unmatched junction bases: 5. This CDR3 is 15 amino acids long. The germline CDR1 and CDR2 sequences are SGHRS and YFSETQ. The CDR3 here is CASRTGTSDTDTQYF. The DNA of the CDR3 is TGCGCCAGCAGAACCGGGACTAGCGACACAGATACGCAGTATTTT.

In its sample, this clonotype was seen a few times. The V call is TRBV4-3, the J call TRBJ2-2; 8 bases fit TRBD1. Germline V gene sequence: CDR1 LGHNA, CDR2 YSLEER. V lost 0 bases and J lost 6; bases outside the gene matches: 15. The CDR3 is made up of 19 amino acids. The CDR3 reads CASSQENFKTGGYAGELFF. CDR3 in DNA: TGCGCCAGCAGCCAAGAGAATTTCAAAACAGGGGGGTACGCCGGGGAGCTGTTTTTT.

This chain links TRBV20-1 with TRBJ2-6; D ambiguous. CDR1 and CDR2 (germline): DFQATT, SNEGSKA (reference sequence). This CDR3 contains 12 residues. The CDR3 region is CVGSSGANVLTF. The DNA for the CDR3 is TGCGTGGGAAGCTCTGGGGCCAACGTCCTGACTTTC.

This clonotype was detected a few times. The chain employs TRBV7-2 and TRBJ2-4, with D unclear. The CDR3 extends over 15 amino acids. CDR1 is SGHTA and CDR2 is FQGNSA in the germline V gene. Trimming cost V 5 bases and J 0 bases, with 11 bases left between them. The DNA for the CDR3 is TGTGCCAGCAGCCCAACCGCATTAGCCAAAAACATTCAGTACTTC. Residues: CASSPTALAKNIQYF.

V and J are TRBV10-3 and TRBJ1-2; D is undetermined. This CDR3 is 14 amino acids long. Germline assignment: CDR1 ENHRY and CDR2 SYGVKD. The germline V and J ends were trimmed by 5 bases and 2 bases, with 12 bases remaining between them. The CDR3 protein is CAISTPGSNYGYTF. The CDR3 nucleotides are TGTGCCATCAGTACCCCGGGATCGAACTATGGCTACACCTTC.

This clonotype was counted a few times. This chain uses TRBV7-3 with TRBJ2-2, with a tentative D call TRBD2 (5 bases). CDR1 is SGHTA and CDR2 is FQGTGA in the germline V gene. Trimming removed 1 base from V and 0 bases from J, with 9 bases in between. This CDR3 comprises 16 residues. DNA for the CDR3: TGTGCCAGCAGCTTAATTGGCGGGTCGAACACCGGGGAGCTGTTTTTT. This sequence encodes CASSLIGGSNTGELFF.

This sequence joins TRBV7-2 and TRBJ2-6; no firm D call. The CDR3 runs 14 residues. CDR1 SGHTA and CDR2 FQGNSA come from the germline V gene. Trimming shortened V by 3 bases and J by 6 bases, and 9 bases separated the two germline ends. The CDR3 is CASSFLSPANVLTF. CDR3 bases: TGTGCCAGCAGCTTCCTTTCCCCGGCCAACGTCCTGACTTTC.

The chain is built from TRBV11-2 and TRBJ2-5; D possibly matches TRBD1 or TRBD2 (5 bases each). Germline lookup yields CDR1 SGHAT and CDR2 FQNNGV. This CDR3 region has 16 residues. V dropped 0 bases and J dropped 5 bases, with 16 bases sitting between them. Here the CDR3 reads CASSLDPASWGETQYF. CDR3 sequence (DNA): TGTGCCAGCAGCTTAGATCCGGCTAGCTGGGGGGAGACCCAGTACTTC.

This clonotype appeared a few times. This chain links TRBV6-6 with TRBJ1-4, with D uncertain. This CDR3 spans 11 amino acids. Germline-derived CDR1 and CDR2 are MNHNY and SVGAGI (reference sequence). Trimming removed 6 bases at V and 5 bases at J, with 4 bases between. The CDR3 loop is CASSRNEKLFF. The CDR3 nucleotides are TGTGCCAGCAGCCGAAATGAAAAACTGTTTTTT.

In this sample, this clonotype turned up many times. The chain carries TRBV20-1 and TRBJ1-5; D gene uncertain. Germline V gene sequence: CDR1 DFQATT, CDR2 SNEGSKA (reference sequence). This CDR3 comprises 15 residues. Trimming removed 2 bases at V and 5 bases at J, with 16 bases between. The CDR3, as DNA: TGCAGTGCTAGAATGGGTTCTAAGGGAGATCAGCCCCAGCATTTT. Residues: CSARMGSKGDQPQHF.

This clonotype was recorded a few times. V usage is TRBV7-2 and J usage is TRBJ2-7; D gene ambiguous. Germline loops: CDR1 SGHTA, CDR2 FQGNSA. V dropped 4 bases and J dropped 0 bases, with 4 bases sitting between them. The CDR3 consists of 12 residues. The CDR3 sequence: CASSSYSYEQYV. In DNA, the CDR3 is TGTGCCAGCAGCTCATACTCCTACGAGCAGTACGTC.

This clonotype was counted only a few times. The chain combines TRBV7-2 with TRBJ2-7, with 8 bases matching TRBD1. The germline V gene has CDR1 SGHTA and CDR2 FQGNSA. CDR3 size: 12 residues. V trimming: 5 bases; J trimming: 5 bases; junction bases outside the gene matches: 2. The CDR3 loop reads CASSRDRHEQYF. The CDR3 region has the DNA TGTGCCAGCAGCCGGGACAGGCACGAGCAGTACTTC.

The rearrangement links TRBV5-1 to TRBJ2-1; TRBD2 agrees at 9 bases. Trimming removed 0 bases from V and 4 bases from J; junction bases left unmatched: 5. CDR1 and CDR2 from the germline V gene are SGHRS and YFSETQ. CDR3 size: 16 residues. The CDR3 region is CASSLASLAGYNEQFF. The CDR3 DNA reads TGCGCCAGCAGCTTGGCCTCCCTAGCGGGGTACAATGAGCAGTTCTTC.

The V gene is TRBV7-2, the J gene TRBJ1-5; tentative D call: TRBD1 (5 bases). Germline V gene lookup returns CDR1 SGHTA and CDR2 FQGNSA. V was clipped by 3 bases and J by 6 bases, with 12 bases between them. This CDR3 contains 14 residues. As DNA, the CDR3 is TGTGCCAGCAGCTTCCAGGGTGGGGCTCAGCCCCAGCATTTT. Translated, it gives CASSFQGGAQPQHF.

This clonotype turned up a few times. CDR3 coding DNA: TGCGCCAGCAGCCTTTCGGGGACAGCATATTCACCCCTCCACTTT. Amino acid sequence: CASSLSGTAYSPLHF. The chain recombines TRBV5-1 with TRBJ1-6; TRBD1 aligns across 7 bases. Trimming cost V 4 bases and J 8 bases; bases outside gene matches: 9. CDR1 is SGHRS, CDR2 YFSETQ, per germline. This CDR3 has 15 amino acids.

A few counts support this clonotype. The junction departs from germline at one end; a sequencing error may be responsible. The V and J genes are TRBV5-1 and TRBJ2-7; a weak D match, TRBD2 (6 bases). Germline V gene data show CDR1 as SGHRS and CDR2 as YFSETQ. This CDR3 has 12 residues. The CDR3 bases are TGCGCCAGCAGCGGCCGGGGATGGAGGGCAGTCTTC. Its protein is CASSGRGWRAVF.

The chain combines TRBV12-3 or TRBV12-4 with TRBJ2-7; D may be TRBD1 (5 bases). Trimming removed 1 base at V and 1 base at J, with 11 bases between. The CDR3 sequence is 15 residues long. This CDR3 reads CASSLGQGVSYEQYF. The CDR3 DNA is TGTGCCAGCAGTTTAGGGCAGGGTGTTTCCTACGAGCAGTACTTC.

This clonotype has just a few counts. The J gene is TRBJ2-7, the V gene TRBV2; 10 positions match TRBD1. Germline V lookup: CDR1 SNHLY, CDR2 FYNNEI. This CDR3 is built from 14 residues. Trimming at V came to 5 bases and at J to 7 bases, leaving 8 bases not matched to a gene. In DNA, the CDR3 is TGTGCCAGCAGTCGGGACAGGGGCTTGGGGGAGCAGTACTTC. It is translated as CASSRDRGLGEQYF.

The table lists this clonotype with a few counts. The V call is TRBV20-1, the J call TRBJ2-7, with D possibly matching TRBD2 (6 bases). Germline loops: CDR1 DFQATT, CDR2 SNEGSKA (reference sequence). Deletions cut 5 bases from V and 8 bases from J, with 19 bases between. The CDR3 contains 13 residues. CDR3 bases: TGCAGTGCTCAGAGGGATAGCGGCCTTAAGCAGTACGTC. As protein: CSAQRDSGLKQYV.

The chain recombines TRBV19 with TRBJ1-1, with D unclear. Germline CDR1 and CDR2: LNHDA and SQIVND (reference sequence). The V end lost 3 bases, the J end lost 3 bases, and 11 bases lay between the germline ends. This CDR3 contains 14 residues. CDR3 coding DNA: TGTGCCAGTAGTATCGTTCTCTGGGACACTGAAGCTTTCTTT. It translates to CASSIVLWDTEAFF.